The rows below give T cell receptor beta chains drawn from one sample of a study of blood T cell repertoires in COVID-19. Using immunoSEQ multiplex PCR, the repertoire was profiled, and TCRdb retains in-frame clones only, with some absent. There are about 91,000 clones in the sample; 88% occur only once, and about 5% lies in the top ten. Sequencing input: peripheral blood. The receptors come from an elderly woman with active COVID-19. CDR3s include the opening cysteine and the closing phenylalanine or tryptophan. The order of the fields is J gene, CDR3 length, D gene, clone size, V gene, CDR3 DNA, CDR3 protein. The D gene is left open where the match is weak. Expanded clones are given a class, and other clones once, few, many or no size at all.

TRBJ1-2,14,-,-,TRBV9,TGTGCCAGCAGACCACAGGGTTATTACGCTGGCTACACCTTC,CASRPQGYYAGYTF
TRBJ1-6,13,TRBD1,few,TRBV29-1,TGCAGCGCCGGACAGGGCTATAATTCACCCCTCCACTTT,CSAGQGYNSPLHF
TRBJ1-1,11,-,-,TRBV20-1,TGCAGTGCTAGTCGGTTACCTGAAGCTTTCTTT,CSASRLPEAFF
TRBJ1-5,16,-,-,TRBV28,TGTGCCAGCAGTTCGGACACCACAGGGTCCTTGCAGCCCCAGCATTTT,CASSSDTTGSLQPQHF
TRBJ2-5,14,-,-,TRBV20-1,TGCAGTGCTAGTTGGGGGGTTTTTCAGGAGACCCAGTACTTC,CSASWGVFQETQYF
TRBJ2-2,13,-,-,TRBV12-3/TRBV12-4,TGTGCCAGCAGTCTCAGGGGACCCGGGGAGCTGTTTTTT,CASSLRGPGELFF
TRBJ1-1,18,-,-,TRBV21-1,TGTGCCAGCAGCAAACGTCCGGGACAGGGGCCGGTGGGCACTGAAGCTTTCTTT,CASSKRPGQGPVGTEAFF
TRBJ2-1,16,TRBD2,-,TRBV3-1/TRBV3-2,TGTGCCAGCAGCCAAGGGGGACTAGCGGGAAACAATGAGCAGTTCTTC,CASSQGGLAGNNEQFF
TRBJ2-3,16,TRBD2,-,TRBV15,TGTGCCACCAGCAGATGGGGGGGGGTCGTCCCAGATACGCAGTATTTT,CATSRWGGVVPDTQYF
TRBJ2-5,14,-,-,TRBV9,TGTGCCAGCAGCCCCAGGGACTCCGAAGAGACCCAGTACTTC,CASSPRDSEETQYF
TRBJ2-1,13,-,-,TRBV18,TGTGCCAGCTCACCCCAGGGTCACTCTCCGGAGTTCTTC,CASSPQGHSPEFF
TRBJ2-1,14,TRBD1,once,TRBV18,TGTGCCAGCTCACCAGGGACAGTATACAATGAGCAGTTCTTC,CASSPGTVYNEQFF